The entry below describes one T cell receptor beta chain. Its antigen remains undetermined. Base quality data are lacking; no much larger clone is found one base away. The data stem from a study of cytomegalovirus exposure and HLA in healthy donors (dated 2017 in TCRdb). In the study overall: An earlier analysis of 587 of the donors reported 276 Gb of sequence data and 95 million to 140 million unique TCR beta sequences obtained from approximately 180 million T cells. An early release that covered 640 HLA-typed donors contained about 300 gigabases of sequencing data and 70 million to 100 million unique TCR sequences. The genetic ancestry cluster associated with self-reported Caucasian donors included 81% of the approximately 400 genotyped donors. The study aimed to test whether signatures of past pathogen exposure could be identified by cataloging public T cell receptors. The T cell repertoires of 666 subjects were profiled by immunosequencing and related to cytomegalovirus serostatus. A separate validation cohort of approximately 120 different subjects was used in addition to the 666-subject first cohort. The study combined high-throughput TCR immunosequencing, statistical association of individual TCRs with disease status, and machine learning to predict cytomegalovirus infection status. A later analysis re-analyzed previously published TCR beta repertoires from 550 to 700 donors and added high-resolution HLA genotyping to study TCR occurrence patterns. The later analysis used no new phenotypic data to find candidate immune exposures, relying instead on TCR beta sequences and their occurrence across donors. In an earlier analysis of 587 of the donors, high-throughput TCR beta sequencing was used to judge whether each TCR beta V gene segment behaved as functional or pseudogenic. Donor age, sex, ethnicity and CMV serostatus were collected together with the repertoire data. A later genetic analysis took genome-wide SNP genotypes for 398 of the 666 donors and used that subset as a discovery cohort. Every repertoire in the discovery cohort had been generated on one and the same sequencing platform. Class I and class II HLA loci were covered by the typing at four-digit resolution. The number of typed donors differed by locus: 629-630 for A, B, C, DRB1 and DQB1; 522 for DQA1; approximately 600 for DPA1; and about 450 for DPB1. About five DR-DQ haplotypes were treated as single units for association and clustering because of strong linkage in the cohort. Across about 380 genotyped donors of the cohort, an average of approximately 220,000 unique TCR beta nucleotide sequences per donor were sequenced, and roughly 18% of those sequences were non-productive. Results and caveats for the whole study, not just this receptor: While some public TCRs were present in many individuals, most TCR sequences turned up only very rarely across donors. Cytomegalovirus status was reported to be diagnosed by the classifier with high specificity and sensitivity in both the original and validation cohorts. HLA typing was unavailable for some donors at each locus, so association tests used only the typed subset. In a later genetic analysis, fewer N-insertions in productive TCRs were reported among donors in an Asian-associated ancestry cluster than the roughly 640-donor mean. According to the authors, the approach could potentially be generalized to other disease states and immunological phenotypes. Assigning TCR associations to individual alleles was difficult when HLA alleles, especially DR and DQ, strongly co-occurred. According to a later analysis, most CMV-associated TCR beta chains appeared to be HLA-restricted, and the HLA associations seemed to be driven largely by CMV exposure. A group of highly shared sequence variants was considered likely to be a technical artifact of the sequencing pipeline. In a later analysis, HLA-associated TCR beta chains were found to be more clonally expanded and to have lower generation probabilities than equally common non-associated chains. A further reported finding was that TCR beta sequences accurately predicted the HLA-A and HLA-B alleles for most subjects in the first cohort. About 17 rarely observed V segments, including chromosome 9 orphons, were excluded from the earlier analysis of approximately 600 of the donors because counts were too low. Presence/absence analyses assumed roughly uniform sequencing depth across donors, an assumption that may not hold. An association between a missense DCLRE1C variant and V-gene and J-gene trimming of TCR beta chains was found in a later genetic analysis and replicated in an independent cohort. A later analysis reported that several top co-occurrence clusters appeared linked to parvovirus B19, influenza, CMV and Epstein-Barr virus. In this cohort, only TCR beta chains were sequenced, and detectable features were limited by the absence of alpha or paired-chain data. Linkage disequilibrium might explain the correlated functional status among segregating V segments, but an unknown experimental factor could not be excluded. Broadly in line with IMGT annotations, most TCR beta V segments showed up in productive rearrangements about 90% or about 30% of the time in an earlier analysis of 587 of the donors. The study gave a list of 150 to 200 TCR beta chains associated with cytomegalovirus. In a later analysis, the rate of TCR association differed among HLA loci, with DRB1 alleles having the most associated TCRs and HLA-C alleles having the fewest. A later analysis associated about 17,000 TCR beta sequences with specific HLA alleles at a false discovery rate of 0.05. In vitro tests confirmed that a few of the cytomegalovirus-associated TCR beta chains recognize cytomegalovirus antigens. Some IMGT-functional V segments, including TRBV6-2 and TRBV6-3, could not be told apart with the 87-base-pair reads, so those segments were excluded. CMV serostatus was the only immune exposure information available for the cohort.

The germline V gene specifies LGHNA as CDR1 and YSLEER as CDR2. Clipping removes 5 bases from V and 5 bases from J, with 8 as the unmatched junction base count. The cysteine opens and the phenylalanine closes a CDR3 of 14 amino acids. Only CDR3 DNA remains: 42 bases, in frame from the first base. The cohort comprised 670 or so healthy bone marrow donors. All cohort members were sampled while nominally healthy, although unrecorded immune exposures were likely present. The donor was CMV seropositive and was included in the group of 290 or so seropositive cohort members. A peripheral blood sample was provided by each donor, and peripheral blood mononuclear cells were used for TCR beta sequencing. Genomic DNA extraction from the blood cell samples was performed with the Qiagen DNeasy Blood Extraction Kit. The library was prepared using the immunoSEQ multiplex PCR assay. The multiplex PCR relied on a mix of 60 forward primers for TCR Vbeta segments and 13 reverse primers for TCR Jbeta segments. Amplification of the CDR3 region of rearranged TCR beta genes was performed with a multiplex PCR assay on genomic DNA. The amplified TCR beta libraries were sequenced on the Illumina HiSeq System as 87-base-pair reads. Under the source paper's analysis protocol: Across the 670 or so repertoires, a later analysis counted tens of millions of unique TCR beta chains, around 11 million of which were shared by at least two donors. Raw reads were error-corrected and collapsed into unique sequences with a nearest-neighbor algorithm that merged closely related sequences to remove PCR and sequencing errors. V, D and J gene segments were assigned by aligning CDR3 sequences to IMGT reference sequences. For a sequence to be retained, at least a six-nucleotide match to both a V gene segment and a J gene segment was required. Rearrangements were called productive when the CDR3 lacked stop codons and stayed in frame with V and J; all others were non-productive. Following IMGT convention, CDR3 was defined as the stretch from the second conserved V-encoded cysteine up to the conserved J-encoded phenylalanine. The earlier analysis of about 590 of the donors excluded sequences that lacked an unambiguous match to a single V gene segment. In an earlier analysis of roughly 500 of the donors, V segments were called functional above 56.7% productive rearrangements and were called segregating when the between-donor standard deviation exceeded 5%. A statistical classification framework was built for diagnosing cytomegalovirus status from the catalog of TCR beta chain sequences. In a later analysis, TCR nucleotide sequences were compared against IMGT/GENE-DB human TR gene sequences so that V and J genes could be assigned. A later analysis assigned CDR3 sequences and most-parsimonious VDJ recombination scenarios with the TCRdist pipeline. A later analysis defined each TCR beta chain by its CDR3 amino acid sequence plus V-gene family, and excluded reads lacking a unique V-gene family. As a way to deal with suspected cross-contamination and a sequencing artifact, a later analysis dropped nearly 600 nucleotide sequences that were highly shared and had low generation probability. A later analysis calculated a clonal expansion index for each public chain from normalized within-repertoire ranks of inferred template counts. In a later analysis, generation probabilities were computed with a VDJ recombination model fitted to out-of-frame rearrangements, and the resulting probabilities were checked against IGoR. In a later analysis, TCR-TCR, TCR-HLA and TCR-CMV co-occurrence was scored with hypergeometric tests, and a repertoire-size bias correction was applied to TCR pairs. In a later analysis, false discovery rates were estimated by permuting HLA or CMV assignments 20 times. A later analysis grouped co-occurring TCRs with DBSCAN, adding TCRdist sequence similarity when clustering within HLA-allele-positive subsets. Co-occurrence clustering excluded repertoires with fewer than 30,000 or more than 120,000 public chains, plus five with anomalous nucleotide sharing. The table was pulled from immuneACCESS by TCRdb, which kept in-frame rearrangements only. Such tables lose some clones; where checked, under half of the loss comes from unresolved V genes, and the rest has no known cause. V and J calls and clone size are those listed in that table; D and trimming were worked out from the DNA. The sample yields 50,000 to 65,000 clones; about 81% were counted once. The top ten hold roughly 51% of the sample.

Sample: PBMCs. The receptor was derived from a man aged 45-65 years in good health and CMV-seropositive. In this chain, TRBV4-3 is recombined with TRBJ2-5; TRBD1 agrees with 7 junctional bases. The CDR3 protein: CASSGTELPETQYF. The sequence in DNA is TGCGCCAGCAGCGGGACAGAGCTCCCGGAGACCCAGTACTTC.